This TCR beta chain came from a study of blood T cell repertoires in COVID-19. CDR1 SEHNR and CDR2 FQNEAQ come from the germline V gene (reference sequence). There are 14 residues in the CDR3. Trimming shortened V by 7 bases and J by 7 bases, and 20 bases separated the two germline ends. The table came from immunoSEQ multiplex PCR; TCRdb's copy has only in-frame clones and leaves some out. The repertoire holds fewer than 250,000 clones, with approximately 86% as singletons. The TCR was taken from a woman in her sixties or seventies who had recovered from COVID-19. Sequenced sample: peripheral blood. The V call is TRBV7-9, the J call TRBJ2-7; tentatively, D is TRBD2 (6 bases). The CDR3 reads CASTRGTQASEQYF. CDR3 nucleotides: TGTGCCAGCACCCGGGGGACCCAAGCATCGGAGCAGTACTTC.